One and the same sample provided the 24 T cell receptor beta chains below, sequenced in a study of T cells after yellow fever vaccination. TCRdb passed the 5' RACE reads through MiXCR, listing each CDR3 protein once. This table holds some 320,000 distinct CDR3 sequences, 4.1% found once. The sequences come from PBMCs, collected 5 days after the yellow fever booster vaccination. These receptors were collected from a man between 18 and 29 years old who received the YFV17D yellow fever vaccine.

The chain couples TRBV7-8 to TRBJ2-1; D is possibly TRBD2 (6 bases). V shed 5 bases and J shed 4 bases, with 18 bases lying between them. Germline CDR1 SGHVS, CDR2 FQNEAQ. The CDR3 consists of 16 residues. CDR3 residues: CASSVGGTLWYNEQFF. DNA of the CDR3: TGTGCCAGCAGCGTTGGGGGGACGCTGTGGTACAATGAGCAGTTCTTC.

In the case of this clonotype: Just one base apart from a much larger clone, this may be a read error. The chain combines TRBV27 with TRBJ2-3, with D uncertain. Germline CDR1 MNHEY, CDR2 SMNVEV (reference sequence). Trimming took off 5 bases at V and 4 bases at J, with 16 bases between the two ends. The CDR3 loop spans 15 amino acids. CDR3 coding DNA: TGTGCCAGCAGTCTTACCGCTGGACCGCCAGATACGCAGTATTTT. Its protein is CASSLTAGPPDTQYF.

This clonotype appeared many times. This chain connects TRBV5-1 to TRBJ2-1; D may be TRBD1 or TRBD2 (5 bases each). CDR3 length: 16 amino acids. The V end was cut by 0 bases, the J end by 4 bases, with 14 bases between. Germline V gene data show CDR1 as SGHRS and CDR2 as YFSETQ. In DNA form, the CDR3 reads TGCGCCAGCAGCTTGGAACAGGCGACTAAGTACAATGAGCAGTTCTTC. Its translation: CASSLEQATKYNEQFF. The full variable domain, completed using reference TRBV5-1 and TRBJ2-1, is KAGVTQTPRYLIKTRGQQVTLSCSPISGHRSVSWYQQTPGQGLQFLFEYFSETQRNKGNFPGRFSGRQFSNSRSEMNVSTLELGDSALYLCASSLEQATKYNEQFFGPGTRLTVL.

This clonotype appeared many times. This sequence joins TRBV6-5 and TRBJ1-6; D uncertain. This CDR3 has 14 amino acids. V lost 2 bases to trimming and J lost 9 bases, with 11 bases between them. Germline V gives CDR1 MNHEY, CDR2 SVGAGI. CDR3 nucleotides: TGTGCCAGCAGTTACAGGGATATTGGTTCACCCCTCCACTTT. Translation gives CASSYRDIGSPLHF.

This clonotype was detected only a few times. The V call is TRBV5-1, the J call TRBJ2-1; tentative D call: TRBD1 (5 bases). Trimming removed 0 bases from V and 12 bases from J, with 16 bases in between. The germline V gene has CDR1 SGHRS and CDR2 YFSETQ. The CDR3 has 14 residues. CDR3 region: CASSLAPPAQGQFF. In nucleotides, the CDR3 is TGCGCCAGCAGCTTGGCTCCCCCGGCTCAGGGGCAGTTCTTC.

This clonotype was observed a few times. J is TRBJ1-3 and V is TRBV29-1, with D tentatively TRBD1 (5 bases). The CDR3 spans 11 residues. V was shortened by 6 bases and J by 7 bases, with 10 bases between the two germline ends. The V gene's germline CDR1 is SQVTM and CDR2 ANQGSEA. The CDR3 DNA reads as TGCAGCGTGGCTACAGGCAACACCATATATTTT. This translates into CSVATGNTIYF.

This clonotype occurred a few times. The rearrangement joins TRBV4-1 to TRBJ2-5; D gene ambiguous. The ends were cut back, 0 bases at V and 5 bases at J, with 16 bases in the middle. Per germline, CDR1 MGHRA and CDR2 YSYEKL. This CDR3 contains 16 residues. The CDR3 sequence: CASSQDQSPLGETQYF. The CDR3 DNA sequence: TGCGCCAGCAGCCAAGATCAATCCCCCTTAGGGGAGACCCAGTACTTC.

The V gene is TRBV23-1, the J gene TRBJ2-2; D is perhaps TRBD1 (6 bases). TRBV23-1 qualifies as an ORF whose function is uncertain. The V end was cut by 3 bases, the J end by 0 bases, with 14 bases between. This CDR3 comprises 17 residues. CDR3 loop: CASSHLGTTANTGELFF. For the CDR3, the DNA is TGCGCCAGCAGTCATTTAGGGACAACTGCGAACACCGGGGAGCTGTTTTTT.

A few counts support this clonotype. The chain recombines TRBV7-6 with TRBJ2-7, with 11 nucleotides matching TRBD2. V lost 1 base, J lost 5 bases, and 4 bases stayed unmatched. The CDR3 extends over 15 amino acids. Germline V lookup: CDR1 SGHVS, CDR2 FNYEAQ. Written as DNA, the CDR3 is TGTGCCAGCAGCTTAGAGGGACTAGCGGACCACGAGCAGTACTTC. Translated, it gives CASSLEGLADHEQYF.

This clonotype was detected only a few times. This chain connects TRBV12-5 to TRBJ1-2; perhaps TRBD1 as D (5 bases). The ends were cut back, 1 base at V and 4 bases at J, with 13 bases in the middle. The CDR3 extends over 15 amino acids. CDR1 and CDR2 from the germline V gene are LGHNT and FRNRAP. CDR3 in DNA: TGTGCTAGTGGTTTGGGCCGAAGGGACCCCTATGGCTACACCTTC. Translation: CASGLGRRDPYGYTF.

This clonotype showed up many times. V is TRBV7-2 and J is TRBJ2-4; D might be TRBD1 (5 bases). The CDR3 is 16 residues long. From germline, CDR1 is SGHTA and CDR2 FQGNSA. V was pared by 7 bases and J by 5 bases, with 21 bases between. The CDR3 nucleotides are TGTGCCAGCACCCTAGGGGTGGTAGGGTTGGAAAACATTCAGTACTTC. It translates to CASTLGVVGLENIQYF. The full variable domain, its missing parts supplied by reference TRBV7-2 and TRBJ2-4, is GAGVSQSPSNKVTEKGKDVELRCDPISGHTALYWYRQSLGQGLEFLIYFQGNSAPDKSGLPSDRFSAERTGGSVSTLTIQRTQQEDSAVYLCASTLGVVGLENIQYFGAGTRLSVL.

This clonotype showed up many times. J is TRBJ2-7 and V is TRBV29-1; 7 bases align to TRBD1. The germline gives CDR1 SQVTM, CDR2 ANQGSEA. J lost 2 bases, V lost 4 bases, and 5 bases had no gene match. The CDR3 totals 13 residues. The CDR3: CSVARGQPYEQYF. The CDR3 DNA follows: TGCAGCGTTGCTCGGGGACAGCCCTACGAGCAGTACTTC.

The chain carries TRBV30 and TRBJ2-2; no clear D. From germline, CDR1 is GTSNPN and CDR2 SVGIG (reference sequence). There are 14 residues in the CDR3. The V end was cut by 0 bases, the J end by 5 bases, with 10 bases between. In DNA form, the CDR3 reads TGTGCCTGGAGTGTACCCAGCTTTACCGGGGAGCTGTTTTTT. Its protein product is CAWSVPSFTGELFF.

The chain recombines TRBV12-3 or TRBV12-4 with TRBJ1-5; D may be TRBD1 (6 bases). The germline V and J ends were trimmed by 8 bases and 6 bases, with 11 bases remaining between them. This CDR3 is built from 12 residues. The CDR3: CASQRGSQPQHF. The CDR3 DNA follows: TGTGCCAGCCAGAGGGGGAGTCAGCCCCAGCATTTT.

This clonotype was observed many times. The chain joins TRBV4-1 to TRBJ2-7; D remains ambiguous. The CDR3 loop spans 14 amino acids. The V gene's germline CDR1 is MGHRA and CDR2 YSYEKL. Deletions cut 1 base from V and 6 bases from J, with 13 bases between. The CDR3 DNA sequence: TGCGCCAGCAGCCAAGTCGACCCGGTGGGCGAGCAGTACTTC. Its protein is CASSQVDPVGEQYF.

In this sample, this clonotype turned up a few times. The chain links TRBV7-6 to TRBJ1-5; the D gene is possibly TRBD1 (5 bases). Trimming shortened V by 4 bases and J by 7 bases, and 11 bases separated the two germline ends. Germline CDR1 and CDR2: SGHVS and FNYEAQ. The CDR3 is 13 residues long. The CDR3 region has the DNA TGTGCCAGCAGCTGGGCCACAGGCCAGCCCCAGCATTTT. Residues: CASSWATGQPQHF.

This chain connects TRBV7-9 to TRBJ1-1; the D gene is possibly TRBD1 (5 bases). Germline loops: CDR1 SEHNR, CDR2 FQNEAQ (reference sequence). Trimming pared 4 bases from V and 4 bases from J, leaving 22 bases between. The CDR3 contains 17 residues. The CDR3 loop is CASSSPGLTDVRTEAFF. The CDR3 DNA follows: TGTGCCAGCAGCTCACCGGGACTCACGGACGTTCGCACTGAAGCTTTCTTT.

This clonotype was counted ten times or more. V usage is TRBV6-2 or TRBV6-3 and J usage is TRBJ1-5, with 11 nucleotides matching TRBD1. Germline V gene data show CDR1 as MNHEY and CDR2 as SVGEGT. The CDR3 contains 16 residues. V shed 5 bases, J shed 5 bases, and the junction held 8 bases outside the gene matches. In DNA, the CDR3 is TGTGCCAGCAGTCCCGGGACAGGGGGATGGCATCAGCCCCAGCATTTT. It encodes CASSPGTGGWHQPQHF.

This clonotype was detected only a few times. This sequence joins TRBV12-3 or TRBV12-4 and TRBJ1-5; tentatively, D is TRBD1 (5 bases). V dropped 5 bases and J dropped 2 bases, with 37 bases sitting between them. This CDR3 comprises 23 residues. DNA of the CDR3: TGTGCCAGCAGTGTTATCGGAAGAGCGGCAGGGAGAGTAGGGGTTATGGGCAATCAGCCCCAGCATTTT. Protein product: CASSVIGRAAGRVGVMGNQPQHF.

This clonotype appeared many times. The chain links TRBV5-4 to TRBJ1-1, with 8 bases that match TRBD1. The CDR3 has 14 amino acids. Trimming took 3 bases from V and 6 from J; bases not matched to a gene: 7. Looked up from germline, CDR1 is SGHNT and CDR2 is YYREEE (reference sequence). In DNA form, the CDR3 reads TGTGCCAGCAGCTGGACAGACAGGGGCGCTGAAGCTTTCTTT. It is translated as CASSWTDRGAEAFF.

CDR3 loop: CASSPPGQAPQYF. The CDR3, as DNA: TGTGCCAGCAGCCCGCCGGGACAGGCTCCGCAGTATTTT. The genes are TRBV3-1 and TRBJ2-3; TRBD1 matches 8 bases. V trimming: 4 bases; J trimming: 10 bases; junction bases outside the gene matches: 7. The CDR3 is made up of 13 amino acids. Germline assignment: CDR1 LGHDT and CDR2 YNNKEL (reference sequence).

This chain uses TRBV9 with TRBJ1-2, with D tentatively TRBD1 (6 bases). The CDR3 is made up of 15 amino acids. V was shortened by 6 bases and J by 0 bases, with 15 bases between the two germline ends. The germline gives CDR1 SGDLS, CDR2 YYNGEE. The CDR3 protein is CASTIMGAPNYGYTF. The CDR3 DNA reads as TGTGCCAGCACCATAATGGGGGCGCCTAACTATGGCTACACCTTC.

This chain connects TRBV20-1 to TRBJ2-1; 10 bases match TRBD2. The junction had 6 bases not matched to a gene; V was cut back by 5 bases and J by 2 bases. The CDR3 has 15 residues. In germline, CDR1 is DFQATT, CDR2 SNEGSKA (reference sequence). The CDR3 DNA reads TGCAGTGCTCCGAGAGCGGGGGGGCCCTACAATGAGCAGTTCTTC. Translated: CSAPRAGGPYNEQFF.

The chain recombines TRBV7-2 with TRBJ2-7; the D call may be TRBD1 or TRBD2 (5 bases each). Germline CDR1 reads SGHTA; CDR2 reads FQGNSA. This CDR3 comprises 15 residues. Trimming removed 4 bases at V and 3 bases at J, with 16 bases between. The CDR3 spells CASSYQSGRDYEQYF. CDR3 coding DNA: TGTGCCAGCAGCTATCAATCGGGACGGGACTACGAGCAGTACTTC. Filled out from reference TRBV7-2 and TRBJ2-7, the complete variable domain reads GAGVSQSPSNKVTEKGKDVELRCDPISGHTALYWYRQSLGQGLEFLIYFQGNSAPDKSGLPSDRFSAERTGGSVSTLTIQRTQQEDSAVYLCASSYQSGRDYEQYFGPGTRLTVT.